Presented here are 6 T cell receptor beta chains from one specimen sequenced in a study of blood T cell repertoires in COVID-19. TCRdb keeps only in-frame clones here, not all; method: immunoSEQ multiplex PCR. Seen here are about 250,000 clones, 90% to 95% observed once, and the top ten hold approximately 2%. Material: PBMCs or T cells enriched from blood (not recorded which). The receptors were gathered from a woman younger than 30 who had recovered from COVID-19.

This clone was counted once. J is TRBJ1-2 and V is TRBV5-1; D perhaps matches TRBD1 (5 bases). The CDR3 is 14 residues long. Trimming took 5 bases from V and 7 from J, leaving 18 bases between them. Per germline, CDR1 SGHRS and CDR2 YFSETQ. This chain's CDR3 is CASSFSPGDGGYTF. The CDR3 DNA is TGCGCCAGCAGTTTTTCGCCGGGGGATGGTGGCTACACCTTC.

This chain uses TRBV19 with TRBJ1-1; perhaps TRBD1 as D (5 bases). CDR1 and CDR2 (germline): LNHDA, SQIVND (reference sequence). The CDR3 has 14 amino acids. V was trimmed by 5 bases and J by 0 bases, leaving 10 bases between them. For the CDR3, the DNA is TGTGCCAGTAGTCAAAGGACACTGAACACTGAAGCTTTCTTT. Translating it yields CASSQRTLNTEAFF.

The J gene is TRBJ1-6, the V gene TRBV7-9; tentatively, D is TRBD1 (5 bases). The CDR3 covers 16 residues. The ends were cut back, 1 base at V and 1 base at J, with 8 bases in the middle. Germline CDR1 reads SEHNR; CDR2 reads FQNEAQ (reference sequence). The CDR3 region has the DNA TGTGCCAGCAGCTTAGACCGGGGGTCCTATAATTCACCCCTCCACTTT. Translating it yields CASSLDRGSYNSPLHF.

This sequence joins TRBV7-2 and TRBJ2-2; 10 nucleotides align to TRBD2. The germline CDR1 and CDR2 sequences are SGHTA and FQGNSA. CDR3 length: 16 residues. J lost 4 bases, V lost 10 bases, and 12 bases had no gene match. The CDR3 reads CATHKRGGMRTGELFF. CDR3 nucleotides: TGTGCCACCCACAAGCGGGGGGGCATGCGCACCGGGGAGCTGTTTTTT.

This chain connects TRBV14 to TRBJ1-2, with D possibly matching TRBD1 (6 bases). The CDR3 contains 14 residues. V was trimmed by 0 bases and J by 8 bases, leaving 13 bases between them. Germline CDR1 is SGHDN and CDR2 is FVKESK. CDR3 DNA: TGTGCCAGCAGCCAAGATGGGGGCGCGCAAGGCTACACCTTC. Protein sequence: CASSQDGGAQGYTF.

V gene TRBV5-8 combines with J gene TRBJ2-5; a possible D gene is TRBD1 (6 bases). Trimming removed 5 bases at V and 1 base at J, with 12 bases between. Germline lookup yields CDR1 SGHTS and CDR2 YDEGEE. The CDR3 has 14 residues. The CDR3 reads CASSSLGGQETQYF. In DNA, the CDR3 is TGTGCCAGCAGTAGCCTAGGGGGCCAAGAGACCCAGTACTTC. Full variable domain (rest looked up from reference TRBV5-8 and TRBJ2-5): EAGVTQSPTHLIKTRGQQATLRCSPISGHTSVYWYQQALGLGLQFLLWYDEGEERNRGNFPPRFSGRQFPNYSSELNVNALELEDSALYLCASSSLGGQETQYFGPGTRLLVL.